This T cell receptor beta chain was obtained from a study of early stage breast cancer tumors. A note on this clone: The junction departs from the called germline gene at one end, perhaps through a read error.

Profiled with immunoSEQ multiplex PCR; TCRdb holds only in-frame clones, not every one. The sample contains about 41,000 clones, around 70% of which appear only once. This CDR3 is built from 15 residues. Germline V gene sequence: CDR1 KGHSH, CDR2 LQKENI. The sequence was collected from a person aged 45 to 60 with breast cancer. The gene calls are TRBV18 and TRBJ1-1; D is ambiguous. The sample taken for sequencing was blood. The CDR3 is CTSSPRQGRETEAFF. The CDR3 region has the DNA TGTACCAGCTCACCACGGCAAGGACGGGAGACTGAAGCTTTCTTT.